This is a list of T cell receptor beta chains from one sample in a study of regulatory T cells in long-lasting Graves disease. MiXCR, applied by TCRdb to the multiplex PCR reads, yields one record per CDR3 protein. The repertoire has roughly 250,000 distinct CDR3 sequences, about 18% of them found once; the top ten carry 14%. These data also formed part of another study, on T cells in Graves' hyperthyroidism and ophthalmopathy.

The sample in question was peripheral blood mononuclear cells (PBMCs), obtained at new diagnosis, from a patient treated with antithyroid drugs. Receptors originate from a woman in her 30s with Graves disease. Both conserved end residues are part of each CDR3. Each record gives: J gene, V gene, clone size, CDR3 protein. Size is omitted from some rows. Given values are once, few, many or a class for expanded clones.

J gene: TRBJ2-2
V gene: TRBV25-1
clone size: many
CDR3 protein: CASSDLQTGEGDTGELFF

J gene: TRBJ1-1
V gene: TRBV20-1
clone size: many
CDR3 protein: CSASGRGLSEAFF

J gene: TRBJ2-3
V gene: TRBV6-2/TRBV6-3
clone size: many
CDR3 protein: CASSAVQGGDTQYF

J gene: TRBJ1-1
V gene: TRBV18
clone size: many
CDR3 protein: CATQRTENTEAFF

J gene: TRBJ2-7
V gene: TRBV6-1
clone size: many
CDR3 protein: CASSVEGSSYEQYF

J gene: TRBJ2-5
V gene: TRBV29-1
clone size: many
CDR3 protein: CSVEDRTGGGSQYF

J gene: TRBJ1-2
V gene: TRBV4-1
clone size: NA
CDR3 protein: CASSQEVRGLNYGYTF

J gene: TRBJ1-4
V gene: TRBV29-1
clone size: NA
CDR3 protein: CSVEFTSGEKLFF

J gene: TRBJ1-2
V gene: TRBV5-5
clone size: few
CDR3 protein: CASSLPRESSGYTF

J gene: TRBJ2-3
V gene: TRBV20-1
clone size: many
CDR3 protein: CSAKRGASVADTQYF

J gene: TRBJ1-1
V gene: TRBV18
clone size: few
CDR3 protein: CASSGAMNTEAFF

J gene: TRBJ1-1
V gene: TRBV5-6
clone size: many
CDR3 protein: CASSSVGGTEAFF

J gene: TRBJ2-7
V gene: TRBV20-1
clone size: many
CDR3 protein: CSARQGGYEQYF

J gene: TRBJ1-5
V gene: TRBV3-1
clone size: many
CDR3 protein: CASSLTGSYNQPQHF

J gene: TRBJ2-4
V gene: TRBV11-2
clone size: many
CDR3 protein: CASSLDPRAKNIQYF

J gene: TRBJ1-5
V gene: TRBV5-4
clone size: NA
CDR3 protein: CASSLAGTSNQPQHF

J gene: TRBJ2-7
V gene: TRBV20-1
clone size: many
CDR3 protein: CSAESGGNAYEQYF

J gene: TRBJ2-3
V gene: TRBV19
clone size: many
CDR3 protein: CASSIGLAYDTDTQYF

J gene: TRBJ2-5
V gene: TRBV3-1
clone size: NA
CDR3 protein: CASSRSLEIGGEDQETQYF

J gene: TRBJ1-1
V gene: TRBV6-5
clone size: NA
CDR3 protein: CASSYYGSGGTEAFF

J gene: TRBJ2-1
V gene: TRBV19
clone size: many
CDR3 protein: CASSMVDIHEQFF

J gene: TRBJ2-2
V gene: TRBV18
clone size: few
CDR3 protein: CASSLYQGTGELFF

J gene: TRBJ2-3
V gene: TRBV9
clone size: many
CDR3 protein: CASRGTTDTQYF

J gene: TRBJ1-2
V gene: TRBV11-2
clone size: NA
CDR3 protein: CASSGGGQVLYGYTF

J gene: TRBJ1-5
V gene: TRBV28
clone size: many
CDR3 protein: CASSLTADPDQPQHF

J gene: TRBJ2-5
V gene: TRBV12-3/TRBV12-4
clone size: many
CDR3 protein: CASSLGTRTGGETQYF

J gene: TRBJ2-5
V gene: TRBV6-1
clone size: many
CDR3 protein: CASCRGDSTQETQYF

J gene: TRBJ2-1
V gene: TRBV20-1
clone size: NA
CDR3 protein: CSARVASGAPEQFF

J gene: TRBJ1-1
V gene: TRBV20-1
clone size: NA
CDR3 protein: CSARATGMFGTEAFF

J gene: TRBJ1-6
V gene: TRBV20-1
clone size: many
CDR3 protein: CSARDPGVNSPLHF

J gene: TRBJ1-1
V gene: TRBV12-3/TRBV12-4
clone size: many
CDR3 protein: CASRPRQARMNTEAFF

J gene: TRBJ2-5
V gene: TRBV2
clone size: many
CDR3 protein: CASCLGRETQYF

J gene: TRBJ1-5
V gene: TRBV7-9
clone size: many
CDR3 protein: CASSFGTGPNQPQHF

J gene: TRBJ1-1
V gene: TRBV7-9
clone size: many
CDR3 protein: CASSARAENTEAFF

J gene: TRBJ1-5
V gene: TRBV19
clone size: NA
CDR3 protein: CASSSKGYQPQHF

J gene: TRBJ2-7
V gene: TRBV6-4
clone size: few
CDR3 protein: CASSEPQGSYEQYF

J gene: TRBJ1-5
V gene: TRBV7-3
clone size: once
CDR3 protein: CASSFRPRSNQPQHF

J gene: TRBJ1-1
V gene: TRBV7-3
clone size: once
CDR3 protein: CASSPGAGFGDTEAFF

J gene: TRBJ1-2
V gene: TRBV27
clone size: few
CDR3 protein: CASRGGSGYTF

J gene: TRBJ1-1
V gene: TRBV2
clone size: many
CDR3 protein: CASSQQDEAFF

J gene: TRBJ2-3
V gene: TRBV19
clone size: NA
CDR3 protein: CASSINSAADTQYF

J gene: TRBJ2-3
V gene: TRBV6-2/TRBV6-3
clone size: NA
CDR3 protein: CASARTSGGTDTRYF

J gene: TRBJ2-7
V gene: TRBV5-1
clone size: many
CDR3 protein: CASSREGRTYEQYF

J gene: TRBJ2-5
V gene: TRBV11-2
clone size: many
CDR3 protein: CASSSAFSRAYETQYF

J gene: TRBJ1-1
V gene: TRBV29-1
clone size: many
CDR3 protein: CSVGQGTTEAFF

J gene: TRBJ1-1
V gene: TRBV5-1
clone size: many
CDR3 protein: CASSSPGVNTEAFF

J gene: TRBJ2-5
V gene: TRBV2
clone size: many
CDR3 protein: CASSDREGSTQYF

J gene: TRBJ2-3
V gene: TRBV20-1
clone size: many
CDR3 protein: CSASGGVGRSTDTQYF

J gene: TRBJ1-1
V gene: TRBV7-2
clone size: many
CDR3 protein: CASRRSEAGVNTEAFF

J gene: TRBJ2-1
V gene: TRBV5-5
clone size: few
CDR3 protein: CASSLLAGAGNEQFF

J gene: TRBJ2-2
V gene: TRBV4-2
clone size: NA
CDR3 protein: CASSAGTGAVGELFF

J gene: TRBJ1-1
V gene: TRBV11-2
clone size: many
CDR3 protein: CASSLDQGGTEAFF

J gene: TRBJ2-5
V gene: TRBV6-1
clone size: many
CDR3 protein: CASRDHRVQETQYF

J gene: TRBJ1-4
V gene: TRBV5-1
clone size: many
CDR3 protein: CASSPYDRDLNEKLFF

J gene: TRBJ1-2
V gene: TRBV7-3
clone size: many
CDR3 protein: CASSLSGGDGYTF

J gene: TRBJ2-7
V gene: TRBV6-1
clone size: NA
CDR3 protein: CASSTWTDEQYF

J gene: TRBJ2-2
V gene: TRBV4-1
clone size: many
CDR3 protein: CASSQVSGNTGELFF

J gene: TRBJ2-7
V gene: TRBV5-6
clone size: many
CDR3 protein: CASSSRGVGGPAYEQYF

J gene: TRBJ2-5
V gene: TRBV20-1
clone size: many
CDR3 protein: CSAQSLTGNQETQYF